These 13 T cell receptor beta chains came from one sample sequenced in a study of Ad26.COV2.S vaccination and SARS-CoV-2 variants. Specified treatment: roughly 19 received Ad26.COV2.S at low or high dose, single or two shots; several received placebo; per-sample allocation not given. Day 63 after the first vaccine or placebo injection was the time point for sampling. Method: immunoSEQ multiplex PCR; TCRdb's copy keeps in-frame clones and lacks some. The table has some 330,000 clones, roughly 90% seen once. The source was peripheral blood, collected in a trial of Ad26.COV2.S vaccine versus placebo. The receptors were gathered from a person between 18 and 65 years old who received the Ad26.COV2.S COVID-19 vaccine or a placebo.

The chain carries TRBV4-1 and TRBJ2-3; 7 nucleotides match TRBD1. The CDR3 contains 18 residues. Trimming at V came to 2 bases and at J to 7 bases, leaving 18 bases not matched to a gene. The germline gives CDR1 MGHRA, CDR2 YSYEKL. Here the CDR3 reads CASSQLLPRDRNLHTQYF. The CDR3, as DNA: TGCGCCAGCAGCCAACTCCTTCCCCGGGACAGAAACTTGCATACGCAGTATTTT.

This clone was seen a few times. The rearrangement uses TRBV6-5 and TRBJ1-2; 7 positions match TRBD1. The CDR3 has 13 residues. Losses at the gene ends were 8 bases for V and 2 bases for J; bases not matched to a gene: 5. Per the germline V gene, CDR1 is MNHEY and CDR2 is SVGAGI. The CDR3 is CASRSGQNYGYTF. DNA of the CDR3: TGTGCCAGCCGATCGGGACAGAACTATGGCTACACCTTC.

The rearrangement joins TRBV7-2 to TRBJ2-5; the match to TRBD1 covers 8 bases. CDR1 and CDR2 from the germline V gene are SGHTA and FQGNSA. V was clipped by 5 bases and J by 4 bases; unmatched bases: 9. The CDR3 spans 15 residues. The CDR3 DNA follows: TGTGCCAGCAGCGCCCAGACAGGGGCGGGAGAGACCCAGTACTTC. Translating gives CASSAQTGAGETQYF.

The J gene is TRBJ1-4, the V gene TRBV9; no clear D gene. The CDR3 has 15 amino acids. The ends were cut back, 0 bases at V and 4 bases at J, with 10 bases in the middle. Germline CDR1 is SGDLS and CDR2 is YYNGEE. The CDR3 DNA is TGTGCCAGCAGCGTAGGCGGCAGGAGTAATGAAAAACTGTTTTTT. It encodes CASSVGGRSNEKLFF. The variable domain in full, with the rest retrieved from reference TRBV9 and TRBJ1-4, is DSGVTQTPKHLITATGQRVTLRCSPRSGDLSVYWYQQSLDQGLQFLIQYYNGEERAKGNILERFSAQQFPDLHSELNLSSLELGDSALYFCASSVGGRSNEKLFFGSGTQLSVL.

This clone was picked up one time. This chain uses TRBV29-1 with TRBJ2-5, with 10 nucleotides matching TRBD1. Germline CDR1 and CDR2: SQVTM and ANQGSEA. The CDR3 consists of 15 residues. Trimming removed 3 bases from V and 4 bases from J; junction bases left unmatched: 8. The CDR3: CSVDLGQGRRETQYF. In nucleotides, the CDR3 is TGCAGCGTTGACTTGGGACAGGGGAGGAGAGAGACCCAGTACTTC. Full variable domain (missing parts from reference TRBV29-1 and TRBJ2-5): SAVISQKPSRDICQRGTSLTIQCQVDSQVTMMFWYRQQPGQSLTLIATANQGSEATYESGFVIDKFPISRPNLTFSTLTVSNMSPEDSSIYLCSVDLGQGRRETQYFGPGTRLLVL.

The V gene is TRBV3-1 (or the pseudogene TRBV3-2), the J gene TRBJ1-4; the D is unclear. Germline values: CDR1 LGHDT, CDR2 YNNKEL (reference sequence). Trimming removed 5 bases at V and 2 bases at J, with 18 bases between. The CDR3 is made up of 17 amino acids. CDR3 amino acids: CASSDKPWTPTNEKLFF. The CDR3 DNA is TGTGCCAGCAGCGATAAACCATGGACCCCGACTAATGAAAAACTGTTTTTT.

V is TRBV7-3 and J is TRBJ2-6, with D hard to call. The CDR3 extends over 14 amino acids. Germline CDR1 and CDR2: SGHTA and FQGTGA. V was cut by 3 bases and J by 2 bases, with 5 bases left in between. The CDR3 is CASSFAAGANVLTF. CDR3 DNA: TGTGCCAGCAGCTTCGCAGCTGGGGCCAACGTCCTGACTTTC.

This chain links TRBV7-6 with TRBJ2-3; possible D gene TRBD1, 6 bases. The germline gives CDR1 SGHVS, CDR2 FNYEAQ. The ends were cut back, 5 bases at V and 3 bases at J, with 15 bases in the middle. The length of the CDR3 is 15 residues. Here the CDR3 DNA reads TGTGCCAGCAGCCCAGGGGTTTTGATGACAGATACGCAGTATTTT. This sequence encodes CASSPGVLMTDTQYF.

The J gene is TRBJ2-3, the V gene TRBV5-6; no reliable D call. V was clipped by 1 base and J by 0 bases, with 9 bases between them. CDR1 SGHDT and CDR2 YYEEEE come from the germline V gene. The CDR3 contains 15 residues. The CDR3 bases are TGTGCCAGCAGCTTGCGGGTGGGAAGCACAGATACGCAGTATTTT. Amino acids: CASSLRVGSTDTQYF.

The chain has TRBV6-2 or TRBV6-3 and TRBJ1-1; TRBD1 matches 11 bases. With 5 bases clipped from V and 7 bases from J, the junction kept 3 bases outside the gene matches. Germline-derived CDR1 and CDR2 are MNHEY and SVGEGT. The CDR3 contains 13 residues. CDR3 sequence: CASSGQGANEAFF. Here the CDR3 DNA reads TGTGCCAGCAGTGGACAGGGGGCCAATGAAGCTTTCTTT.

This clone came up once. The CDR3, as DNA: TGCGCCAGCAGAGCAGCGGGAGGCCTGATCTCTGAGCAGTTCTTC. Amino acid sequence: CASRAAGGLISEQFF. This chain uses TRBV5-1 with TRBJ2-1, with 9 bases matching TRBD2. CDR1 and CDR2 (germline): SGHRS, YFSETQ. After removal of 5 bases from V and 9 bases from J, the junction contained 12 bases not matched to a gene. The CDR3 sequence is 15 residues long.

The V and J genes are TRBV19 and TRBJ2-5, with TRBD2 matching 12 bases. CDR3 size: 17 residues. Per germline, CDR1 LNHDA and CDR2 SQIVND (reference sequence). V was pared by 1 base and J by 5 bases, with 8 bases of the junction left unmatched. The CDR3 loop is CASSIARLAGGWETQYF. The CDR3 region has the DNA TGTGCCAGTAGTATAGCGCGTCTAGCGGGAGGGTGGGAGACCCAGTACTTC.

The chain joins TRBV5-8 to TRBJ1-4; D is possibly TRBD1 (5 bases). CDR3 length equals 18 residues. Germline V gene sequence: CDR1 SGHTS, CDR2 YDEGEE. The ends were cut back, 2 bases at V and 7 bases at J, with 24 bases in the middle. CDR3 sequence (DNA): TGTGCCAGCAGCTTAGCCACTTTCCCAGGGTTACAAGGTGAAAAACTGTTTTTT. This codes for CASSLATFPGLQGEKLFF. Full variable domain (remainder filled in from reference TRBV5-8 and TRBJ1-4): EAGVTQSPTHLIKTRGQQATLRCSPISGHTSVYWYQQALGLGLQFLLWYDEGEERNRGNFPPRFSGRQFPNYSSELNVNALELEDSALYLCASSLATFPGLQGEKLFFGSGTQLSVL.